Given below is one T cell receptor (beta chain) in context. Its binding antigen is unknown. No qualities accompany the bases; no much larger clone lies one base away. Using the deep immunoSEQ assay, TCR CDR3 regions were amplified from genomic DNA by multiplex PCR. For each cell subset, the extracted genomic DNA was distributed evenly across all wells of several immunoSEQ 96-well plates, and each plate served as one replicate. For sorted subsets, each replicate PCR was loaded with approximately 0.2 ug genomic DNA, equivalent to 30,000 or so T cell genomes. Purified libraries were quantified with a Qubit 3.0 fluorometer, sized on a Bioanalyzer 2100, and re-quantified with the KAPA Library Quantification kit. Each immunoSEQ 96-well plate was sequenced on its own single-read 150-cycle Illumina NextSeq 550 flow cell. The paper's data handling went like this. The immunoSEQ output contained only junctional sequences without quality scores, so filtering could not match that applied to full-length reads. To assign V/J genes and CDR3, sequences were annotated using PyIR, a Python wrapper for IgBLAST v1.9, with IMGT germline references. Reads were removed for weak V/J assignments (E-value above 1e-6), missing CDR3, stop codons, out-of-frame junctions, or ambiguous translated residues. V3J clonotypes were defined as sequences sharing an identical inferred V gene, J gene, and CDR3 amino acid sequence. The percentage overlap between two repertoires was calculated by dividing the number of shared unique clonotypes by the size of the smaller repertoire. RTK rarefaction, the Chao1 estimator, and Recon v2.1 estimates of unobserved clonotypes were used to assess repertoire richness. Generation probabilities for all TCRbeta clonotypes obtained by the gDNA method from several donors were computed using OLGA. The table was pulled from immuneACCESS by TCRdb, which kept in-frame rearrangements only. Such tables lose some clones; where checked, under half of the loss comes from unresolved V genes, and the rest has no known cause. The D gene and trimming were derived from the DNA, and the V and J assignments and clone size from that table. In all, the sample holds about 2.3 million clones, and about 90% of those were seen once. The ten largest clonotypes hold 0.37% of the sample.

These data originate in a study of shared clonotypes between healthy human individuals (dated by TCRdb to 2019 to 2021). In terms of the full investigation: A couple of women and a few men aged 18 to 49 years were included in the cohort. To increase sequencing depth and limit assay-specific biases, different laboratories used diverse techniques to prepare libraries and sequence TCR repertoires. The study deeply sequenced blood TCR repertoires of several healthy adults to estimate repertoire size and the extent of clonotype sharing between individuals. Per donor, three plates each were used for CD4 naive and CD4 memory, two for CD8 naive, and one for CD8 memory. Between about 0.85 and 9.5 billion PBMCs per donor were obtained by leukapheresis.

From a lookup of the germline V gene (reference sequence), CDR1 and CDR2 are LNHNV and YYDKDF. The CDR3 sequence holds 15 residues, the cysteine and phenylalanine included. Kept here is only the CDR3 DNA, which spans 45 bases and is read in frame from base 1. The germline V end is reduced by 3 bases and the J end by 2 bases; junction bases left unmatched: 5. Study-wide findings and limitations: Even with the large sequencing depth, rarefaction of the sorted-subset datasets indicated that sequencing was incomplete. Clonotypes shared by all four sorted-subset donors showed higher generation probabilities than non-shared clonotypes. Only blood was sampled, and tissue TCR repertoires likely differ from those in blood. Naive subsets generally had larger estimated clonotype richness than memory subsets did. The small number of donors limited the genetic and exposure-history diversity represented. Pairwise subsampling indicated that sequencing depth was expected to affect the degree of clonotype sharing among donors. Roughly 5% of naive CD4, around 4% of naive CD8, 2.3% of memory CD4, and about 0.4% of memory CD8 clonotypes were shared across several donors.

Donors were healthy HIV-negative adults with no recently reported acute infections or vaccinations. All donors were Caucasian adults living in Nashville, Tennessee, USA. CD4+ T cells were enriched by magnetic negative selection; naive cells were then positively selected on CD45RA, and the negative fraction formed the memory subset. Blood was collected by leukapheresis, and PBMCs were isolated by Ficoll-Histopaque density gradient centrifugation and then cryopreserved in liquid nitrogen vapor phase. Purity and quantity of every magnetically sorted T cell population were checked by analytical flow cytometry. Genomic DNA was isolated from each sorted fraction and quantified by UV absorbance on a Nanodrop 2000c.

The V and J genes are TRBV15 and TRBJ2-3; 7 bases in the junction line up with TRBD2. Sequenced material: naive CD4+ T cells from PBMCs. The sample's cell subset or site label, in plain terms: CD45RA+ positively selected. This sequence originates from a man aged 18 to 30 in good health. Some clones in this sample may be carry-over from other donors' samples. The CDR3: CATSRDSGLTDTQYF. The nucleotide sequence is TGTGCCACCAGCAGGGATAGCGGGCTCACAGATACGCAGTATTTT.